This entry is about one T cell receptor beta chain. The sample belongs to a study of blood T cell repertoires in COVID-19. Study details: PBMCs, B-cell-depleted T cells, or T cells were the source of the cDNA or gDNA that made up the material.

The CDR3 runs to 17 residues. The germline gives CDR1 LGHNT, CDR2 FRNRAP. The trim removed 0 bases at V and 0 bases at J, leaving 7 bases unmatched. Original methodology: The authors estimated nucleated cell counts from reference gene primer amplification. The protocol was immunoSEQ multiplex PCR, while the TCRdb copy is restricted to in-frame clones and leaves out a portion. V and J calls and clone size are given by that table; D and trimming were obtained from the DNA. The sample holds tens of thousands of clones, roughly 83% seen once. The source of this sequence is a man aged 35 to 55 with acute or convalescent COVID-19. The sample taken for sequencing was peripheral blood. V usage is TRBV12-5 and J usage is TRBJ2-7, with 8 bases matching TRBD2. DNA of the CDR3: TGTGCTAGTGGTTTGGTACCCGGGACTAGGAGCTCCTACGAGCAGTACTTC. Protein product: CASGLVPGTRSSYEQYF.